This T cell receptor (beta chain) was captured in a study of T cells in Graves' hyperthyroidism and ophthalmopathy. J lost 3 bases, V lost 4 bases, and 8 bases had no gene match. Per germline, CDR1 KGHDR and CDR2 SFDVKD. The CDR3 has 16 residues. This clonotype has only a few counts. RNA transcripts gave rise to amplified TCR beta CDR3 regions. When the TCR CDR3 underwent first-round RT-PCR, the HTBI primer set was used. TCRdb itself ran the multiplex PCR reads through MiXCR, one entry per CDR3 protein. The sample lists about half a million distinct CDR3 sequences; approximately 23% were seen once. The specimen sequenced was blood. This TCR derives from a woman in her 70s with Graves' ophthalmopathy. This chain connects TRBV24-1 to TRBJ2-3; 8 bases map to TRBD2. CDR3 loop: CATSDPRAGDTDTQYF. As DNA, the CDR3 is TGTGCCACCAGTGACCCAAGAGCGGGAGATACAGATACGCAGTATTTT.